This TCR beta chain was captured by sequencing in a study of blood T cell repertoires in COVID-19. Germline V CDR1 and CDR2: GTSNPN, SVGIG (reference sequence). V trimming: 6 bases; J trimming: 0 bases; junction bases outside the gene matches: 3. This CDR3 spans 14 amino acids. The assay was immunoSEQ multiplex PCR, and TCRdb's table has in-frame clones only and misses some. The data hold about 400,000 clones, with roughly 91% observed a single time. This TCR was sampled from a woman aged 25-40 years who had recovered from COVID-19. Material for sequencing was PBMCs or T cells enriched from blood (not recorded which). The chain links TRBV30 to TRBJ2-1, with 9 bases that match TRBD2. The CDR3 region has the DNA TGTGCCTGCTCTAGCGGGAACTCCTACAATGAGCAGTTCTTC. Translation gives CACSSGNSYNEQFF. Complete variable domain (other parts from reference TRBV30 and TRBJ2-1): SQTIHQWPATLVQPVGSPLSLECTVEGTSNPNLYWYRQAAGRGLQLLFYSVGIGQISSEVPQNLSASRPQDRQFILSSKKLLLSDSGFYLCACSSGNSYNEQFFGPGTRLTVL.